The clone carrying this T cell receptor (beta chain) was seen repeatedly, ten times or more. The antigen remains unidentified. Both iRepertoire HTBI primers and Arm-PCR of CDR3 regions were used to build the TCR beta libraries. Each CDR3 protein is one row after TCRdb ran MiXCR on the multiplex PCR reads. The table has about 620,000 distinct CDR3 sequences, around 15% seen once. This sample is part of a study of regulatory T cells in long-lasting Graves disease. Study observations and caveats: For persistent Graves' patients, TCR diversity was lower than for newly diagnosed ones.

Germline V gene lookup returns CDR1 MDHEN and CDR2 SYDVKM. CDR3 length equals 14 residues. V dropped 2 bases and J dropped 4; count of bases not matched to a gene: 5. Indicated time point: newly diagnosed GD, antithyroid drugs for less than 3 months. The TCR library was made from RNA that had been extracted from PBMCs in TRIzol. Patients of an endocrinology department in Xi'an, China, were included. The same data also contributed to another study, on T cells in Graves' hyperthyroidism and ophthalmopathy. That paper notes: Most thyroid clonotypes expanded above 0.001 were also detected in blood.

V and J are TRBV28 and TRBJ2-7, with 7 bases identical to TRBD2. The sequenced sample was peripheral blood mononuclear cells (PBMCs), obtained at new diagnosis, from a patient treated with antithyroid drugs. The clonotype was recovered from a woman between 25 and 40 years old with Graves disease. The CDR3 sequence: CASSLPLGGYEQYF. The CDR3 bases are TGTGCCAGCAGTTTACCGCTCGGGGGGTACGAGCAGTACTTC.